These T cell receptor beta chains were read from a single sample in a study of tumor and adjacent non-tumor tissue in lung cancer. MiXCR, run by TCRdb on the multiplex PCR reads, gives a single entry per CDR3 protein. Here the sample spans about 200,000 distinct CDR3 sequences, 71% being singletons. Specimen: lung tumor tissue. Source of these receptors: a man in his 60s with non-small cell lung cancer. CDR3s include the opening cysteine and the closing phenylalanine or tryptophan. A D gene is named only where the DNA matches it firmly. The size field is filled for only some rows; it gives once, few, many or a size class.

size	J	D	V	DNA	CDR3
many	TRBJ2-1	TRBD2	TRBV5-4	TGTGCCAGCAGCCGCGGGACTAGCGGGGGGGCTGAGCAGTTCTTC	CASSRGTSGGAEQFF
.	TRBJ1-3	.	TRBV4-1	TGCGCCAGCAGTCTCGAAAGGAGGACAAGCTCTGGAAACACCATATATTTT	CASSLERRTSSGNTIYF
few	TRBJ1-5	TRBD1	TRBV4-3	TGCGCCAGCAGCCAAAGCGGGACAGGGAATCAGCCCCAGCATTTT	CASSQSGTGNQPQHF
.	TRBJ1-1	.	TRBV20-1	TGCAGTGCTACGGACGAGGGCACTGAAGCTTTCTTT	CSATDEGTEAFF
.	TRBJ2-6	.	TRBV12-3/TRBV12-4	TGTGCCAGCAGTTTAAGGGACTCTGGGGCCAACGTCCTGACTTTC	CASSLRDSGANVLTF
many	TRBJ1-1	.	TRBV20-1	TGCAGTGCTAGGCAGCCGCTGAACACTGAAGCTTTCTTT	CSARQPLNTEAFF
.	TRBJ2-1	.	TRBV11-2	TGTGCTAGCAGCTTAGAACGGCGTTCCTCCTTCAATGAGCAGTTCTTC	CASSLERRSSFNEQFF
.	TRBJ1-5	TRBD1	TRBV12-3/TRBV12-4	TGTGCCAGCAGTGCACAGGGGCGCAATCAGCCCCAGCATTTT	CASSAQGRNQPQHF
.	TRBJ2-1	.	TRBV4-3	TGCGCTAGCAGCCAAGCCGGGAGTGGTTACAAGGAGCAGTTCTTC	CASSQAGSGYKEQFF
.	TRBJ2-7	.	TRBV7-2	TGTGCCAGCAGCTTATCTAGCATTTACTCCTACGAGCAGTACTTC	CASSLSSIYSYEQYF
.	TRBJ1-3	TRBD1	TRBV28	TGTGTCAGCAGTTCACAGGGGTCTGGAAACACCATATATTTT	CVSSSQGSGNTIYF
few	TRBJ2-3	.	TRBV5-1	TGCGCCAGCAGCTTGGAGCCGGGCCACCGCACAGATACGCAGTATTTT	CASSLEPGHRTDTQYF
few	TRBJ1-5	.	TRBV4-1	TGCGCCAGCAGCCCCTCGTGGGGAAGCAATCAGCCCCAGCATTTT	CASSPSWGSNQPQHF
.	TRBJ1-1	TRBD1	TRBV10-1	TGCTCCAGCAGTAAGTCGACAGGGAGGAACACTGAAGCTTTCTTT	CSSSKSTGRNTEAFF
.	TRBJ1-1	.	TRBV7-9	TGTGCCAGCACCCCCAATGAGGGGCTGAGGAACACTGAAGCTATCTTT	CASTPNEGLRNTEAIF
few	TRBJ1-5	.	TRBV11-2	TGTGCCAGCAGCCCTCGGGGAGGGACGGAGGGCCAGCCCCAGCATTTT	CASSPRGGTEGQPQHF
once	TRBJ2-5	TRBD1	TRBV6-5	TGTGCTAGCAGTGATACAGGGGCCGCAGGGGCCCAGTACTTC	CASSDTGAAGAQYF
.	TRBJ2-1	.	TRBV11-2	TGTGCCAGCAGCTTAGACCTAGGGGGTCTCTTCTTC	CASSLDLGGLFF
few	TRBJ2-7	TRBD2	TRBV7-8	TGTGTCAGCAGTTCCACCGGGACTACCCCCTCCTACGAGCAGTATTTC	CVSSSTGTTPSYEQYF
medium-sized	TRBJ1-2	.	TRBV6-5	TGTGCCAGCAGTTTCCTAGCCGATCCCAAGGGCTACACCTTC	CASSFLADPKGYTF
.	TRBJ2-2	.	TRBV11-1	TGTGCCAGTAGCCAACTAGCTGGCGGCATCGGGGACCTGTTTTTT	CASSQLAGGIGDLFF
once	TRBJ2-5	.	TRBV4-1	TGCGCCATCAGCCAAGATGGGGGTGGAGTTGAGACCCAGTACTTC	CAISQDGGGVETQYF
.	TRBJ1-4	.	TRBV4-1	TGCGCCAGCAGCCAAGATCGGCATATTACTAATGAAAAACTGTTTTTT	CASSQDRHITNEKLFF
.	TRBJ1-2	.	TRBV6-5	TGTGCCAGCAAAAGAGGGGGTCGGGGGGGCTACACCTTC	CASKRGGRGGYTF
.	TRBJ2-1	TRBD2	TRBV11-3	TGTGCTAGCAGCCCGTCTAGCGGGACCAACGATGAGCAGTTCTTC	CASSPSSGTNDEQFF
.	TRBJ2-1	.	TRBV6-6	TGTGCCTGCATCCCTGGCAGCACCCTCACCTACAATGAGCAGTTCTTC	CACIPGSTLTYNEQFF
.	TRBJ2-1	TRBD2	TRBV4-2	TGTGCCAGCAGCCGGACTAGCGGGTACGATGAGCAGTTCTTC	CASSRTSGYDEQFF
.	TRBJ1-1	.	TRBV6-5	TGTGCCAGGAGTTACGGCGCGAACACTGAAGATTTCTTT	CARSYGANTEDFF
.	TRBJ2-6	TRBD1	TRBV28	TGTGCCGGCAGTTCGGTTGTGGGGACAGGGACCACTGGGGCCAATGTCCTGACTTTC	CAGSSVVGTGTTGANVLTF
.	TRBJ2-7	.	TRBV5-6	TGTGCCATCAGCTGGGACAACAATTACGAGCAGTACTTC	CAISWDNNYEQYF
.	TRBJ1-5	.	TRBV20-1	TGCAGTGCTAGGAGGGGGGCTCAAGGCCAACAGCCCCAGCATTTT	CSARRGAQGQQPQHF
.	TRBJ2-5	TRBD2	TRBV4-3	TGCGCCAGCAGCCGGACTAGCGGGAGGGCCAGGGGAGAGACCCAGTACTTC	CASSRTSGRARGETQYF
once	TRBJ2-1	.	TRBV20-1	TGCATTGCCCACAGGGATGAGCAGTTCTTC	CIAHRDEQFF
.	TRBJ2-3	.	TRBV4-3	TGCGCCAACGGCCAAGCAGCGGCCTCCGGCACAGATACGCAGTATTTT	CANGQAAASGTDTQYF
.	TRBJ1-6	.	TRBV30	TGTGCCTGGGGTGTACACTCCTATAATTCACCCCTCCACTTT	CAWGVHSYNSPLHF
.	TRBJ2-1	TRBD1	TRBV14	TGTGCCAGCAGCCAAATATCGGGACAGGGGATCTCCTACAATGAGCAGTTCTTC	CASSQISGQGISYNEQFF
few	TRBJ1-5	TRBD1	TRBV5-5	TGTGCCAGCAGCTTGGTGGGACAGGGTTCAGGGCAGCCCCAGCATTTT	CASSLVGQGSGQPQHF
.	TRBJ2-3	.	TRBV11-3	TGTGCCAGTAGCGTAGATACCCTGCGGCGGACTACGCAGTATTTT	CASSVDTLRRTTQYF
.	TRBJ1-1	TRBD1	TRBV6-2/TRBV6-3	TGTGCCAGCAGTCAGGGACAGGGGGCATGGACTGAAGCTTTCTTT	CASSQGQGAWTEAFF
.	TRBJ2-4	.	TRBV6-1	TGTGCCAGTCGCCTGGGTCTTCAGGATAGGAACATTCAGTACTTC	CASRLGLQDRNIQYF
many	TRBJ2-1	.	TRBV20-1	TGCAGTGCTAGAATTCAGAACAATGAGCAGTTCTTC	CSARIQNNEQFF
once	TRBJ2-1	.	TRBV4-1	TGCGCCAGCGGCCAGAGGGTCATAGCCGAATACAATGAGCGGTTCTTC	CASGQRVIAEYNERFF
.	TRBJ1-1	.	TRBV6-2/TRBV6-3	TGTGCCAACAGTTACCCCTACGGGAACACTGAAGCATTCTTC	CANSYPYGNTEAFF
once	TRBJ2-3	.	TRBV12-3/TRBV12-4	TGTGTCAGCAGTCTCCAGGGGACCAGCACAGATACGCAGTATTTT	CVSSLQGTSTDTQYF
.	TRBJ2-5	.	TRBV5-1	TGCGCCAGCAGCCGTATCAGGGAGGCTGGGCAGACCCAGTACTTC	CASSRIREAGQTQYF
few	TRBJ1-1	.	TRBV6-1	TGTGCCAGCAGTGAAGGAGGGATCACTGAAGCTTTCTTT	CASSEGGITEAFF
.	TRBJ2-1	TRBD2	TRBV20-1	TGCAATGTAGGGACTAGCGGGGGTCTTAATGGGCAGTTCTTC	CNVGTSGGLNGQFF
.	TRBJ1-4	.	TRBV11-2	TGTGCCAGCAGCTTAGATCCTGCCAGCCCGATGGGACTGTTTTTT	CASSLDPASPMGLFF
.	TRBJ2-5	TRBD1	TRBV4-2	TGCACCAGCAGCCAAGAGGGGACAGGGACGCAAGAGACCCTGTACTTC	CTSSQEGTGTQETLYF
.	TRBJ2-5	TRBD1	TRBV20-1	TGCAGTGCTAGAGATGGGACAGTCCTACGTAGGGAGACCCAGTGCTTC	CSARDGTVLRRETQCF
few	TRBJ2-4	.	TRBV7-2	TGTGCCAGCAGCTCCTCGGACGCCAAAAACATTCAGTACTTC	CASSSSDAKNIQYF
once	TRBJ2-2	.	TRBV29-1	TGCAACGCCCGGCAGGACAACGGGAAGCTGTTTTTT	CNARQDNGKLFF
.	TRBJ2-6	.	TRBV5-4	TGTTCCAGCAGCCCTGGCGCAGGGCCTCCTTCTGGGGCCAACGTCCTGACTTTC	CSSSPGAGPPSGANVLTF